This entry is about one T cell receptor beta chain. Its cognate antigen is unknown. V lost 6 bases, J lost 10 bases, and 3 bases lay in between. This CDR3 is 9 amino acids long. Germline CDR1 MDHEN, CDR2 SYDVKM. This entry comes from a study of CD8+ T cells in alopecia areata. Study details: Severity among treated patients was scored by the percentage of scalp area affected.

Treatment described: oral pan-JAK inhibitor, 5-10 mg twice daily. It was cDNA, reverse transcribed from extracted RNA, that served as the sequencing template. Method: immunoSEQ multiplex PCR; TCRdb's copy keeps in-frame clones and lacks some. The sample consists of a few hundred thousand clones, approximately 40% of them appearing once. Findings and caveats of the study: The study found higher clonality in lesional than normal scalp, especially in alopecia totalis/universalis. Tofacitinib delivered significant drops in scalp clonality and in expanded CD8+ clones among the top 100.

The input for sequencing was CD4+ T cells sorted from blood, taken at approximately week 36, from a patient treated with tofacitinib. The chain is built from TRBV28 and TRBJ1-4; D uncertain. This TCR was recovered from a human donor with alopecia areata. CDR3: CASRAKLFF. The CDR3, as DNA: TGTGCCAGCAGAGCAAAACTGTTTTTT.